This TCR beta chain derives from a study of tumor-infiltrating lymphocytes in localized non-small cell lung cancer. Study overall: Patients included smokers and never-smokers with various histologies, some sampled after neoadjuvant chemotherapy. Study conclusions and caveats: Different pieces of the same tissue were used for each assay. Available tissue quantity limited TCR sequencing to a patient subset. Compared with uninvolved lung, tumors showed higher T cell infiltration by TCRbeta sequencing.

Worth noting for this clone: The antigen is undetermined.

Here immunoSEQ multiplex PCR was the method, and the copy in TCRdb shows in-frame clones only, minus some. Of about 24,000 clones in the sample, 50% to 80% were seen once. The length of the CDR3 is 11 residues. Trimming removed 6 bases at V and 3 bases at J, with 6 bases between. CDR1 and CDR2 from the germline V gene are MNHEY and SVGAGI. This rearrangement joins TRBV6-5 to TRBJ2-7, with D unclear. This clonotype originated in a human donor with non-small cell lung cancer. The sequencing input was lung tumor tissue. The CDR3 DNA reads as TGTGCCAGCAGCCGACTCTACGAGCAGTACTTC. This encodes CASSRLYEQYF.